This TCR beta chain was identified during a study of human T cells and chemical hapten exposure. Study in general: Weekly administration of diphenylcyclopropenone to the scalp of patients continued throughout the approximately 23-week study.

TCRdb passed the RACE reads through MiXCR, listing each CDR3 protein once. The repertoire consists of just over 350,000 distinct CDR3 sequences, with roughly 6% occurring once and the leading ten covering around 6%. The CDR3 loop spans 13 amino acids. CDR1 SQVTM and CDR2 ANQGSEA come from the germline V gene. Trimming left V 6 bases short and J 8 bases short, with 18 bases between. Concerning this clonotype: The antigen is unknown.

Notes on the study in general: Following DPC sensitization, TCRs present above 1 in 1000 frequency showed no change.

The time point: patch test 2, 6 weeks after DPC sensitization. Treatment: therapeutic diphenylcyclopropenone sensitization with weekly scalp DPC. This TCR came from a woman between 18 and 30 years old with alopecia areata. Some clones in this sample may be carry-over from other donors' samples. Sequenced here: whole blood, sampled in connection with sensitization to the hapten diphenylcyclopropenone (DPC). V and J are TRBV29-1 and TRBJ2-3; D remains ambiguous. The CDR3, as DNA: TGCAGCGTACTGACCGGTTCGGAAGCTACGCAGTATTTT. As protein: CSVLTGSEATQYF.